This T cell receptor (beta chain) is from a study of T-cell reconstitution after alpha-beta-depleted transplantation in children. This clonotype appeared many times. Its antigen is unidentified. Unique molecular identifiers were incorporated during preparation of the TCRbeta library. One entry per CDR3 protein results from TCRdb running MiXCR on the PCR reads. The table records fewer than 35,000 distinct CDR3 sequences, under 7.5% of them present only once. Study observations and caveats: T cells produced anew were the main source of T-cell counts and diversity one year after transplant. It was surviving recipient T cells and thymic progenitors that gave some patients high TCRbeta diversity at day 60. The origin of alpha-beta T cells about two months after transplant was reportedly several hundred expanded graft clones.

There are 17 residues in the CDR3. V was cut by 0 bases and J by 5 bases, with 20 bases left in between. Germline V CDR1 and CDR2: LGHNA, YNFKEQ. This TCR was sampled from a child in the first two years of life who had a stem cell transplant for acute myeloid leukemia, so the T cells may come from the graft donor. The chain is built from TRBV4-2 and TRBJ2-7; D is perhaps TRBD1 or TRBD2 (5 bases each). Material: peripheral blood, obtained 60 days after TCRalphabeta/CD19-depleted stem cell transplant. The CDR3 protein is CASSQDPGGEVENEQYF. CDR3 in DNA: TGTGCCAGCAGCCAAGATCCTGGGGGAGAGGTCGAGAACGAGCAGTACTTC.